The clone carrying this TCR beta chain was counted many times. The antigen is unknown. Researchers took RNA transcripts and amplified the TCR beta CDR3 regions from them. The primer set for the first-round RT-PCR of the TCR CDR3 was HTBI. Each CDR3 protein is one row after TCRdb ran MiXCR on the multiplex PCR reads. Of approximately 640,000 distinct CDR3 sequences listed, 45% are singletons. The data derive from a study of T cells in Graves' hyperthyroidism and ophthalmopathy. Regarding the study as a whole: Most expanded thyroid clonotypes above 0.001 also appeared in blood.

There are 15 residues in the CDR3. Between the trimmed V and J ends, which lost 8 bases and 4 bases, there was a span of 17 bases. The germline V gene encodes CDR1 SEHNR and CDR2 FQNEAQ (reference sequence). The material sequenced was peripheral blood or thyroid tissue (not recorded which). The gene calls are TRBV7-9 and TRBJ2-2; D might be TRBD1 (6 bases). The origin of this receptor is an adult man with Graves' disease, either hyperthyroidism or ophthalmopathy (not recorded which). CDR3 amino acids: CASFAGVRGTGELFF. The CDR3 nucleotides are TGTGCCAGCTTTGCAGGGGTTCGCGGCACCGGGGAGCTGTTTTTT.